The rows below give T cell receptor beta chains drawn from one sample of a study of blood T cell repertoires in COVID-19. Libraries were prepared by immunoSEQ multiplex PCR; TCRdb keeps only in-frame clonotypes and omits some of them. The sample includes about 110,000 clones, about 85% of them seen just once. Sequenced: peripheral blood. The receptor set was obtained from a man aged 40-55 years with acute or convalescent COVID-19. Both conserved end residues are part of each CDR3. A D gene is named only where the DNA matches it firmly. Clone size appears in some rows only: once, few, many, or a class for an expanded clone.

CDR3 DNA | CDR3 protein | D gene | J gene | V gene | clone size
TGTGCCAGCAGCTTAGGGACAGGGGGCAAGGATGAGCAGTTCTTC | CASSLGTGGKDEQFF | TRBD1 | TRBJ2-1 | TRBV7-6 | NA
TGTGCCAGCAGTTTAGCGCGGGAGACCCAGTACTTC | CASSLARETQYF | NA | TRBJ2-5 | TRBV12-3/TRBV12-4 | few
TGTGCCAGCAGCTTAGCGGGGGGGAGCTCCTACGAGCAGTACTTC | CASSLAGGSSYEQYF | TRBD2 | TRBJ2-7 | TRBV7-2 | NA
TGTGCCAGCAGTCCGACAGGGGGCACTCAGCCCCAGCATTTT | CASSPTGGTQPQHF | TRBD1 | TRBJ1-5 | TRBV3-1/TRBV3-2 | NA
TGTGCCAGCAGCTTCCGGGACACGGGACCCTTTTCCCAGTACTTC | CASSFRDTGPFSQYF | NA | TRBJ2-5 | TRBV7-9 | NA
TGTGCCACCAGTGATCCGGGACACAATAATGAAAAACTGTTTTTT | CATSDPGHNNEKLFF | NA | TRBJ1-4 | TRBV24-1 | NA
TGCGCCAGCAGCCCCGGGACAGGGGGCCACGAGCAGTACTTC | CASSPGTGGHEQYF | TRBD1 | TRBJ2-7 | TRBV5-1 | few
TGTGCCTGGAGTGTTGCAGGGGGTAATGAAAAACTGTTTTTT | CAWSVAGGNEKLFF | TRBD1 | TRBJ1-4 | TRBV30 | NA
TGTGCCAGCAGTACTTTACTAGCCCCGGGGCAGTTCTTC | CASSTLLAPGQFF | NA | TRBJ2-1 | TRBV12-3/TRBV12-4 | NA
TGTGCCAGCAGCCCTCAGGGGGCATCAGAAGCTTTCTTT | CASSPQGASEAFF | TRBD1 | TRBJ1-1 | TRBV7-9 | NA
TGCGCCAGCAGCTTGGCCGGGAAAACCTACGAGCAGTACTTC | CASSLAGKTYEQYF | NA | TRBJ2-7 | TRBV5-1 | NA
TGTGCCAGCAGTTTCGGGACAGGGGAAAACCAGCCCCAGCATTTT | CASSFGTGENQPQHF | TRBD1 | TRBJ1-5 | TRBV27 | NA
TGTGCCAGTAGTCCCCCAAGACTTAATCAGCCCCAGCATTTT | CASSPPRLNQPQHF | NA | TRBJ1-5 | TRBV19 | NA
TGTGCCAGCAGCTCCCCCTCGACCTTCGGGGCCTTC | CASSSPSTFGAF | NA | TRBJ1-2 | TRBV7-9 | NA
TGTGCCAGCAGTGACACTGGGGAGCGGTACTTC | CASSDTGERYF | NA | TRBJ2-4 | TRBV6-6 | NA
TGCAGTGCTAGAGATCTGGGCGGCTACACCTTC | CSARDLGGYTF | NA | TRBJ1-2 | TRBV20-1 | NA
TGTGCCAGCAGCTCCTCCACAAACTACAATGAGCAGTTCTTC | CASSSSTNYNEQFF | NA | TRBJ2-1 | TRBV7-2 | once
TGTGCCAGTAGTATCCGAGATACGCAGTATTTT | CASSIRDTQYF | NA | TRBJ2-3 | TRBV19 | NA
TGTGCCAGCAGGCCGGGACAGGGTAGTGGCTACACCTTC | CASRPGQGSGYTF | TRBD1 | TRBJ1-2 | TRBV6-4 | NA
TGTGCCAGCCGGATGGGACAGTTAGCTAACTATGGCTACACCTTC | CASRMGQLANYGYTF | TRBD1 | TRBJ1-2 | TRBV2 | NA
TGTGCCAGCAGGGACAGGGGGATAGATACGCAGTATTTT | CASRDRGIDTQYF | TRBD1 | TRBJ2-3 | TRBV2 | NA
TGTGCCACCAGGGCAGGGAGGGGCTCCTACAATGAGCAGTTCTTC | CATRAGRGSYNEQFF | TRBD2 | TRBJ2-1 | TRBV24-1 | NA
TGCGCCAGCAGCCAAGTGTTTAGCGGGGGGACTCCCTACGAGCAGTACTTC | CASSQVFSGGTPYEQYF | TRBD2 | TRBJ2-7 | TRBV4-1 | NA
TGCGCCAGCAGCCAAGATCTAGCGGGGGGAACAGATACGCAGTATTTT | CASSQDLAGGTDTQYF | TRBD2 | TRBJ2-3 | TRBV4-3 | few
TGCGCCAGCAGCTTGGTGACTAGCGGGGGGTCTAGCACAGATACGCAGTATTTT | CASSLVTSGGSSTDTQYF | TRBD2 | TRBJ2-3 | TRBV5-1 | NA
TGTGCCAGCAGTGAAAGGACAGGAGGGATGACTGAAGCTTTCTTT | CASSERTGGMTEAFF | TRBD1 | TRBJ1-1 | TRBV2 | NA
TGTGCCAGCAGGTCGACAGGGAGCTCCTACGAGCAGTACTTC | CASRSTGSSYEQYF | TRBD1 | TRBJ2-7 | TRBV3-1/TRBV3-2 | NA
TGTGCCATTAGCCTGGGGGGTCCGGTGGATGAGCAGTTCTTC | CAISLGGPVDEQFF | NA | TRBJ2-1 | TRBV10-3 | NA
TGTGCCAGCAGCAACAGGGGCAGGGAGCAGTTCTTC | CASSNRGREQFF | TRBD1 | TRBJ2-1 | TRBV7-2 | NA
TGTGCCAGCAGTTTGGGGACCGGGGGGGCTAAGGATACGCAGTATTTT | CASSLGTGGAKDTQYF | TRBD2 | TRBJ2-3 | TRBV27 | NA
TGTGCCAGCAGCCCCCTCCCAGGGGCTTTGTTAGGCTACACCTTC | CASSPLPGALLGYTF | NA | TRBJ1-2 | TRBV28 | NA
TGCGCCAGCAGCCAAGTCGGACAGGGGCACTATGGCTACACCTTC | CASSQVGQGHYGYTF | TRBD1 | TRBJ1-2 | TRBV4-3 | NA
TGTGCCAGCAGCGCTTTCAGGGGTGGTGAAAAACTGTTTTTT | CASSAFRGGEKLFF | NA | TRBJ1-4 | TRBV9 | NA
TGTGCTAGCCCCTCGGGGACTGAAGCTTTCTTT | CASPSGTEAFF | NA | TRBJ1-1 | TRBV12-5 | NA
TGTGCCAGCAGTTACAATCGCCCTGACAGCTACGAGCAGTACTTC | CASSYNRPDSYEQYF | NA | TRBJ2-7 | TRBV6-5 | NA
TGTGCCAGCAGTCTGGGGACAGGAGGCTACGAGCAGTACTTC | CASSLGTGGYEQYF | TRBD1 | TRBJ2-7 | TRBV6-6 | once
TGTGCCAGCAGCCAAGATAAGGGAGCGGGGCTCACAGATACGCAGTATTTT | CASSQDKGAGLTDTQYF | TRBD2 | TRBJ2-3 | TRBV3-1/TRBV3-2 | NA
TGTGCCAGCAGATCGTCTACGGGGAACACTGAAGCTTTCTTT | CASRSSTGNTEAFF | NA | TRBJ1-1 | TRBV2 | NA
TGTGCCAGCGGTCGCCTATCGGGGGGAAACACCATATATTTT | CASGRLSGGNTIYF | NA | TRBJ1-3 | TRBV7-6 | NA
TGTGCCAGCAGTTCAACCAGGAATGAAAAACTGTTTTTT | CASSSTRNEKLFF | NA | TRBJ1-4 | TRBV7-9 | NA
TGTGCCAGCAGTTCGACTACTTATACGCAGTATTTT | CASSSTTYTQYF | NA | TRBJ2-3 | TRBV12-3/TRBV12-4 | once
TGTGCCAGTGCACCCTTCCTAGCGGGGACCTACGAGCAGTACTTC | CASAPFLAGTYEQYF | TRBD2 | TRBJ2-7 | TRBV25-1 | NA
TGTGCCAGCAGCTCTCAGCGGACAGATACGCAGTATTTT | CASSSQRTDTQYF | NA | TRBJ2-3 | TRBV7-8 | NA
TGTGCCTGGAACGGGGTCACTGAAGCTTTCTTT | CAWNGVTEAFF | NA | TRBJ1-1 | TRBV30 | once
TGCGCCAGCAGCGCCGGGACAGGGGGCAACTATGGCTACACCTTC | CASSAGTGGNYGYTF | TRBD1 | TRBJ1-2 | TRBV4-3 | few
TGTGCCAGCAGCTCGACCCGGGGAGATTCACTGGCTTTCTTT | CASSSTRGDSLAFF | NA | TRBJ1-1 | TRBV11-2 | NA
TGTGCTAGTGCCCAAGGACAAGACACCATATATTTT | CASAQGQDTIYF | NA | TRBJ1-3 | TRBV12-5 | few
TGTGCCAGCAGCCAACTATTAGACAATGAGCAGTTCTTC | CASSQLLDNEQFF | NA | TRBJ2-1 | TRBV3-1/TRBV3-2 | few
TGTGCCACCAGCAGAGATGGGGCAGGGGTCGAAAAACTGTTTTTT | CATSRDGAGVEKLFF | NA | TRBJ1-4 | TRBV15 | NA
TGTGCCAGCAGCTCCCAGAGGGACTGGGATCAGCCCCAGCATTTT | CASSSQRDWDQPQHF | NA | TRBJ1-5 | TRBV7-9 | once
TGTGCCACCAGTCCAGCTAGCGGACTCGGGGGTACCGGGGAGCTGTTTTTT | CATSPASGLGGTGELFF | TRBD2 | TRBJ2-2 | TRBV24-1 | NA
TGTGCCAGCATGGACAGGGGTACGGAAGGCTACACCTTC | CASMDRGTEGYTF | TRBD1 | TRBJ1-2 | TRBV12-3/TRBV12-4 | NA
TGTGCCAGCAGCTTGGGGCAGGTGGCCGGGGAGCTGTTTTTT | CASSLGQVAGELFF | NA | TRBJ2-2 | TRBV5-5 | NA
TGTGCCAGTAGCGCGGACAGGGGTCAGCCCCAGCATTTT | CASSADRGQPQHF | TRBD1 | TRBJ1-5 | TRBV19 | NA
TGTGCTAGTGCCCAGACAGGGTTGCTCACAGATACGCAGTATTTT | CASAQTGLLTDTQYF | TRBD1 | TRBJ2-3 | TRBV12-5 | NA
TGTGCCAGCAGCTTGGGGACAGGGGGCTTTGAAGCTTTCTTT | CASSLGTGGFEAFF | TRBD1 | TRBJ1-1 | TRBV5-5 | once
TGCGCCAGCAGCCAAGTTGGGAGGGGTCGTGAAGCTTTCTTT | CASSQVGRGREAFF | NA | TRBJ1-1 | TRBV4-1 | NA
TGTGCCAGCAGCCATAGGGGACAGGGGGACTACGAGCAGTACTTC | CASSHRGQGDYEQYF | TRBD1 | TRBJ2-7 | TRBV27 | NA
TGTGCCAGCAGCCATGGTGACAGGGGGCTAAATTCACCCCTCCACTTT | CASSHGDRGLNSPLHF | TRBD1 | TRBJ1-6 | TRBV3-1/TRBV3-2 | NA